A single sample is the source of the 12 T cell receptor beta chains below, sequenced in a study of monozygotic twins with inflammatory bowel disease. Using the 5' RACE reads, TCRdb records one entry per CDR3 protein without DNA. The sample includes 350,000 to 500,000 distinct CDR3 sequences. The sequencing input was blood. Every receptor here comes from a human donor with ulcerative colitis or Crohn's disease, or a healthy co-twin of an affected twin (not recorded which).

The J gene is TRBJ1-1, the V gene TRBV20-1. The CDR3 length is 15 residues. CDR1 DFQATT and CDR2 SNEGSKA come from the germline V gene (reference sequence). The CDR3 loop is CSAPREGRINTEAFF.

CDR3 region: CASRAGTGGFEPQHF. The rearrangement links TRBV5-1 to TRBJ1-5; TCRdb outputs TRBD1, but without DNA this stays unchecked. The CDR3 loop spans 15 amino acids. Germline CDR1 is SGHRS and CDR2 is YFSETQ.

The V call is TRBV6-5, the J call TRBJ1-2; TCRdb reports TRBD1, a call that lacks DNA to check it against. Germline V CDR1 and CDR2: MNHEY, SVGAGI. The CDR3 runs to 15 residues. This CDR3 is CASSYPDGGLYGYTF.

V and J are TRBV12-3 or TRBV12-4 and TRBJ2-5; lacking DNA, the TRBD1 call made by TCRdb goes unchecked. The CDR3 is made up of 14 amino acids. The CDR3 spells CASAGQGRQETQYF.

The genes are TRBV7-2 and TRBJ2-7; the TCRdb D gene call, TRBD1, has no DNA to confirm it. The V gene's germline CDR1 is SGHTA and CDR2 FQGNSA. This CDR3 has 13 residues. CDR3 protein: CASSLVRVDEQYF.

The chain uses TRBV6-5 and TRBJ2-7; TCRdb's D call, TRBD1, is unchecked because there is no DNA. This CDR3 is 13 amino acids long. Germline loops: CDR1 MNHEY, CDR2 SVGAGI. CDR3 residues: CASSPGTTYEQYF.

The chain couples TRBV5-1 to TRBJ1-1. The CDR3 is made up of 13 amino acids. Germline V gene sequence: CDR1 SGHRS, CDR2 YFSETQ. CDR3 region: CASSSSGYTEAFF.

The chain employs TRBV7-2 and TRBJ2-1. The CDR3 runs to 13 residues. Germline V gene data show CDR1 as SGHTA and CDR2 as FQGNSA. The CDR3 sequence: CASLSGLRNEQFF.

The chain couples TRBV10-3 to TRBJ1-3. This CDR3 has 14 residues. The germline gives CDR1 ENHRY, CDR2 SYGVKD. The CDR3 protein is CAISTASQGNTIYF.

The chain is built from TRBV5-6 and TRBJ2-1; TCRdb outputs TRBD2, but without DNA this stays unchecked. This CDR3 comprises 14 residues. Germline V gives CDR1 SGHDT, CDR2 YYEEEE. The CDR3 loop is CASSLNGGYNEQFF.

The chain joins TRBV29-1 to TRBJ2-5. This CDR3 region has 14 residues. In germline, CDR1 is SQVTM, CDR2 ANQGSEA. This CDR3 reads CSVRHGLVQETQYF. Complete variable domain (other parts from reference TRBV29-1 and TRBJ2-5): SAVISQKPSRDICQRGTSLTIQCQVDSQVTMMFWYRQQPGQSLTLIATANQGSEATYESGFVIDKFPISRPNLTFSTLTVSNMSPEDSSIYLCSVRHGLVQETQYFGPGTRLLVL.

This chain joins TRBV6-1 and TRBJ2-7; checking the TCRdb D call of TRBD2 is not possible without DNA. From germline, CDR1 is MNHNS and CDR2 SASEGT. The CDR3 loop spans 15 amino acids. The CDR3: CASSQGTGTSYEQYF.